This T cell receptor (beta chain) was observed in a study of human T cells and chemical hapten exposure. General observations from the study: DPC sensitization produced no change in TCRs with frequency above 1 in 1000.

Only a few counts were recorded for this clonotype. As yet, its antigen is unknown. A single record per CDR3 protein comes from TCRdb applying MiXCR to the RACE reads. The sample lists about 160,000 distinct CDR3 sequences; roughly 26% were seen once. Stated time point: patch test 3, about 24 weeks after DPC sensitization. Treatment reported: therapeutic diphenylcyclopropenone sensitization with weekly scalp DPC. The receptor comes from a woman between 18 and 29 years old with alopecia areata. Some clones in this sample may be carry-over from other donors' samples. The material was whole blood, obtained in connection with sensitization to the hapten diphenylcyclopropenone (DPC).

The CDR3 coding sequence is TGTGCCAGCAGCTTAACTGGGATGGTGACTGAAGCTTTCTTT. Its protein is CASSLTGMVTEAFF. This chain connects TRBV7-2 to TRBJ1-1; D call uncertain. The CDR3 has 14 residues. V gave up 2 bases and J gave up 5 bases, with 12 bases separating them. Germline V gene lookup returns CDR1 SGHTA and CDR2 FQGNSA.